These 18 T cell receptor beta chains were all obtained from the same sample, sequenced in a study of blood T cell repertoires in COVID-19. The table came from immunoSEQ multiplex PCR; TCRdb's copy has only in-frame clones and leaves some out. The sample shows some 70,000 clones, 88% of them seen only once. The sequencing input was peripheral blood. The origin of the receptors is a woman aged 70-85 years with acute or convalescent COVID-19.

With respect to this clone: This same CDR3 is encoded by further DNA sequences in the sample. This chain links TRBV12-3 or TRBV12-4 with TRBJ1-1; possible D gene TRBD1, 5 bases. The V end lost 3 bases, the J end lost 4 bases, and 9 bases lay between the germline ends. CDR3 size: 13 residues. The CDR3 loop is CASSLGRGTEAFF. CDR3 coding DNA: TGTGCCAGCAGTTTGGGGCGAGGCACTGAAGCTTTCTTT.

A single count supports this clone. CDR3 protein: CASSQGQAHTEAFF. CDR3 DNA sequence: TGTGCCAGCTCTCAAGGACAAGCTCACACTGAAGCTTTCTTT. The V call is TRBV18, the J call TRBJ1-1; maybe TRBD1 (5 bases). CDR3 length: 14 residues. V was pared by 6 bases and J by 3 bases, with 14 bases between. Germline-derived CDR1 and CDR2 are KGHSH and LQKENI.

V usage is TRBV19 and J usage is TRBJ2-2, with 8 bases lining up with TRBD2. Trimming took 7 bases from V and 4 from J; bases not matched to a gene: 17. The germline V gene encodes CDR1 LNHDA and CDR2 SQIVND (reference sequence). CDR3 length: 18 amino acids. CDR3 protein: CASTSGGRHTSGTGELFF. DNA for the CDR3: TGTGCCAGTACCTCTGGCGGGAGGCATACCAGTGGCACCGGGGAGCTGTTTTTT. Drawing the rest from reference TRBV19 and TRBJ2-2, the complete variable domain is DGGITQSPKYLFRKEGQNVTLSCEQNLNHDAMYWYRQDPGQGLRLIYYSQIVNDFQKGDIAEGYSVSREKKESFPLTVTSAQKNPTAFYLCASTSGGRHTSGTGELFFGEGSRLTVL.

V usage is TRBV7-2 and J usage is TRBJ2-3; the D gene is possibly TRBD2 (6 bases). Trimming removed 6 bases at V and 3 bases at J, with 13 bases between. Per germline, CDR1 SGHTA and CDR2 FQGNSA. The CDR3 contains 14 residues. In DNA, the CDR3 is TGTGCCAGCAGGGCGGGGTGGGGAACAGATACGCAGTATTTT. Its protein product is CASRAGWGTDTQYF.

The V call is TRBV29-1, the J call TRBJ2-7; TRBD1 agrees at 10 bases. This CDR3 is built from 12 residues. V shed 7 bases and J 7 bases; nucleotides not matched to a gene: 7. Per germline, CDR1 SQVTM and CDR2 ANQGSEA. This CDR3 is CSGRQGAGEQYF. The DNA for the CDR3 is TGCAGCGGTAGACAGGGGGCGGGGGAGCAGTACTTC.

The CDR3 DNA reads as TGTGCCAGCAGTGCCACCAACTCCAAAAACATTCAGTACTTC. Amino acid sequence: CASSATNSKNIQYF. The chain uses TRBV27 and TRBJ2-4, with unresolved D. Germline CDR1 MNHEY, CDR2 SMNVEV (reference sequence). The CDR3 has 14 residues. Trimming pared 5 bases from V and 2 bases from J, leaving 10 bases between.

The chain employs TRBV6-6 and TRBJ1-2; D call uncertain. There are 13 residues in the CDR3. The germline V gene encodes CDR1 MNHNY and CDR2 SVGAGI (reference sequence). V gave up 5 bases and J gave up 5 bases, with 12 bases separating them. The CDR3 DNA follows: TGTGCCAGCAGTCTACCAACGAGGTATGGCTACACCTTC. Its protein product is CASSLPTRYGYTF.

This clone occurred a few times. The genes are TRBV4-2 and TRBJ2-7; maybe TRBD1 (6 bases). V was clipped by 0 bases and J by 3 bases, with 12 bases between them. Germline-derived CDR1 and CDR2 are LGHNA and YNFKEQ. The CDR3 runs to 15 residues. The DNA for the CDR3 is TGTGCCAGCAGCCAAGAGCCGGGACAATTCTACGAGCAGTACTTC. Protein: CASSQEPGQFYEQYF.

In regard to this clone: The identical CDR3 is also encoded by other nucleotide sequences in the sample. This chain uses TRBV6-6 with TRBJ1-1; D unclear. The CDR3 contains 13 residues. Germline V gene sequence: CDR1 MNHNY, CDR2 SVGAGI (reference sequence). V was pared by 0 bases and J by 3 bases, with 5 bases between. The CDR3 loop is CASSYSRDTEAFF. The CDR3 region has the DNA TGTGCCAGCAGTTACTCGAGGGACACTGAAGCTTTCTTT.

V usage is TRBV6-5 and J usage is TRBJ2-1; 10 bases fit TRBD1. The CDR3 totals 14 residues. The germline CDR1 and CDR2 sequences are MNHEY and SVGAGI. With V trimmed by 7 bases and J by 7 bases, 7 bases remained unmatched. The CDR3 sequence is CASKTGGNYNEQFF. In DNA, the CDR3 is TGTGCCAGCAAGACAGGGGGCAATTATAATGAGCAGTTCTTC.

The chain has TRBV7-9 and TRBJ1-2; D unresolved. Germline V gene data show CDR1 as SEHNR and CDR2 as FQNEAQ (reference sequence). The CDR3 is 11 amino acids. V shed 3 bases and J shed 6 bases, with 5 bases lying between them. CDR3 protein: CASSLADGYTF. Written as DNA, the CDR3 is TGTGCCAGCAGCTTGGCCGATGGCTACACCTTC.

This chain uses TRBV28 with TRBJ1-3; possible D gene TRBD1, 6 bases. Looked up from germline, CDR1 is MDHEN and CDR2 is SYDVKM. Trimming cost V 3 bases and J 7 bases, with 19 bases left between them. The CDR3 consists of 16 residues. This CDR3 is CASSFGGTGYSNTIYF. In nucleotides, the CDR3 is TGTGCCAGCAGTTTTGGGGGAACAGGGTATTCGAACACCATATATTTT. The full variable domain, its missing parts supplied by reference TRBV28 and TRBJ1-3, is DVKVTQSSRYLVKRTGEKVFLECVQDMDHENMFWYRQDPGLGLRLIYFSYDVKMKEKGDIPEGYSVSREKKERFSLILESASTNQTSMYLCASSFGGTGYSNTIYFGEGSWLTVV.

The V gene is TRBV30, the J gene TRBJ1-1, with a tentative D call TRBD1 (6 bases). Trimming removed 4 bases from V and 7 bases from J, with 10 bases in between. Germline values: CDR1 GTSNPN, CDR2 SVGIG (reference sequence). The length of the CDR3 is 11 residues. This CDR3 reads CAWMGANEAFF. CDR3 DNA: TGTGCCTGGATGGGGGCTAATGAAGCTTTCTTT.

J is TRBJ2-7 and V is TRBV5-1; 8 bases match TRBD1. CDR3 size: 15 residues. CDR1 SGHRS and CDR2 YFSETQ come from the germline V gene. Trimming removed 0 bases from V and 5 bases from J; junction bases left unmatched: 7. CDR3 in amino acids: CASSLGTGPLDEQYF. The CDR3 DNA is TGCGCCAGCAGCTTGGGGACAGGGCCTTTGGACGAGCAGTACTTC.

This chain connects TRBV19 to TRBJ1-1; D gene uncertain. The CDR3 loop spans 15 amino acids. Germline loops: CDR1 LNHDA, CDR2 SQIVND (reference sequence). The V end was cut by 0 bases, the J end by 1 base, with 9 bases between. The CDR3 sequence: CASSIEARENTEAFF. CDR3 nucleotide sequence: TGTGCCAGTAGTATAGAAGCGCGGGAGAACACTGAAGCTTTCTTT.

The chain has TRBV2 and TRBJ2-4; 11 nucleotides align to TRBD2. CDR3 length: 15 residues. Germline CDR1 SNHLY, CDR2 FYNNEI. J was trimmed by 7 bases and V by 6 bases; bases with no gene match: 8. The CDR3 region is CASRVAGGNRNIQYF. The CDR3, as DNA: TGTGCCAGCAGGGTAGCGGGAGGGAATAGGAACATTCAGTACTTC.

The chain employs TRBV2 and TRBJ2-7, with TRBD1 matching over 11 bases. Unmatched junction bases numbered 7, after V lost 5 bases and J lost 4 bases. The CDR3 length is 15 residues. Germline-derived CDR1 and CDR2 are SNHLY and FYNNEI. Here the CDR3 DNA reads TGTGCCAGCAGTCTCGGACAGGGGGCTGGGTACGAGCAGTACTTC. Translating it yields CASSLGQGAGYEQYF.

Of note for this clone: One junction end disagrees with the germline gene, perhaps due to a read error. This chain uses TRBV5-6 with TRBJ1-1, with a weak D call TRBD1 (6 bases). The CDR3 consists of 14 residues. The germline V gene encodes CDR1 SGHDT and CDR2 YYEEEE. This CDR3 reads CASSLSGVKTEAFF. DNA of the CDR3: TGTGCCAGCAGCCTATCAGGGGTGAAGACTGAAGCTTTCTTT.